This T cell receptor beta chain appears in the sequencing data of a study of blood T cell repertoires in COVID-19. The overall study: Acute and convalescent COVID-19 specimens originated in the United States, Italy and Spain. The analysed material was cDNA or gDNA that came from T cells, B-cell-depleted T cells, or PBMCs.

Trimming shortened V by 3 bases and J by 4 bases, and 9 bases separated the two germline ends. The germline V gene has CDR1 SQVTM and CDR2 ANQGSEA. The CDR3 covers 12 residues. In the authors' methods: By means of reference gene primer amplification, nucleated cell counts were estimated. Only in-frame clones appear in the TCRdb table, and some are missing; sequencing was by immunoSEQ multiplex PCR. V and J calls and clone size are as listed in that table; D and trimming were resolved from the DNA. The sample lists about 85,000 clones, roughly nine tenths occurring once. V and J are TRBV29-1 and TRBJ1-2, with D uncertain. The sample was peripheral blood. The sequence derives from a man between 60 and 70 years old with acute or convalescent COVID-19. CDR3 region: CSVDPIGYGYTF. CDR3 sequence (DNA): TGCAGCGTTGACCCGATCGGCTATGGCTACACCTTC.